These 15 T cell receptor beta chains originate from one sample sequenced in a study of T cell responses to AZD1222 COVID-19 vaccine. Sequenced by immunoSEQ multiplex PCR; TCRdb stores in-frame clones only, minus some. This table holds fewer than 200,000 clones, roughly 92% found once. Source: peripheral blood, taken on day 0 of AZD1222 vaccination. These receptors came from an adult in good health.

The chain employs TRBV28 and TRBJ2-4; D possibly matches TRBD1 or TRBD2 (5 bases each). Germline CDR1 and CDR2: MDHEN and SYDVKM. V lost 8 bases and J 7 bases, leaving 12 bases between the germline ends. CDR3 length: 12 amino acids. The CDR3: CASGTWGNIQYF. In DNA, the CDR3 is TGTGCCAGCGGGACCTGGGGGAACATTCAGTACTTC.

The gene calls are TRBV28 and TRBJ1-1; TRBD1 agrees at 9 bases. The CDR3 loop spans 15 amino acids. V lost 5 bases, J lost 5 bases, and 9 bases stayed unmatched. CDR1 MDHEN and CDR2 SYDVKM come from the germline V gene. CDR3 bases: TGTGCCAGCAGTCTAATACAGGGGGCGCGAACTGAAGCTTTCTTT. It yields the protein CASSLIQGARTEAFF.

The chain combines TRBV4-1 with TRBJ2-2; tentative D call: TRBD1 (6 bases). This CDR3 contains 15 residues. Deletions cut 4 bases from V and 6 bases from J, with 15 bases between. CDR1 is MGHRA and CDR2 is YSYEKL in the germline V gene. This chain's CDR3 is CASSLGAGAAGELFF. In DNA, the CDR3 is TGCGCCAGCAGCCTCGGGGCAGGGGCAGCCGGGGAGCTGTTTTTT.

The CDR3 is CASAQNTEAFF. The CDR3 nucleotides are TGTGCCAGTGCCCAGAACACTGAAGCTTTCTTT. The rearrangement uses TRBV19 and TRBJ1-1; D call uncertain. V was trimmed by 8 bases and J by 1 base, leaving 5 bases between them. The CDR3 runs to 11 residues. Germline CDR1 LNHDA, CDR2 SQIVND (reference sequence).

The gene calls are TRBV6-1 and TRBJ2-2; TRBD1 matches at 8 bases. CDR1 and CDR2 (germline): MNHNS, SASEGT. The length of the CDR3 is 16 residues. The junction had 12 bases not matched to a gene; V was cut back by 2 bases and J by 10 bases. CDR3 sequence reads: CASSELGDRISAELFF. In DNA, the CDR3 is TGTGCCAGCAGTGAATTAGGGGACAGGATATCGGCGGAGCTGTTTTTT.

The chain combines TRBV5-4 with TRBJ2-5; unclear D gene. The CDR3 loop spans 12 amino acids. Germline values: CDR1 SGHNT, CDR2 YYREEE (reference sequence). Trimming left V 1 base short and J 3 bases short, with 4 bases between. The CDR3 coding sequence is TGTGCCAGCAGCTTGTCGGAAGAGACCCAGTACTTC. It specifies CASSLSEETQYF.

This clone was detected only once. V gene TRBV9 combines with J gene TRBJ2-3; no clear D. Trimming pared 4 bases from V and 4 bases from J, leaving 16 bases between. CDR3 size: 15 residues. Per the germline V gene, CDR1 is SGDLS and CDR2 is YYNGEE. The CDR3 DNA follows: TGTGCCAGCAGCCCCTGGACGATGGCCCCAGATACGCAGTATTTT. Protein: CASSPWTMAPDTQYF.

The chain joins TRBV5-4 to TRBJ1-1; a possible D gene is TRBD1 (6 bases). The V gene's germline CDR1 is SGHNT and CDR2 YYREEE (reference sequence). The CDR3 length is 13 residues. With 1 base removed from V and 6 bases from J, the gap between germline ends came to 10 bases. CDR3 in amino acids: CASSLRAGAEAFF. DNA for the CDR3: TGTGCCAGCAGCTTGAGGGCAGGGGCTGAAGCTTTCTTT.

The chain joins TRBV4-1 to TRBJ1-3, with D unclear. V was cut by 8 bases and J by 4 bases, with 9 bases left in between. CDR1 and CDR2 (germline): MGHRA, YSYEKL. The CDR3 runs to 12 residues. CDR3 sequence reads: CASYNFGNTIYF. The CDR3 DNA sequence: TGCGCCAGCTATAACTTCGGAAACACCATATATTTT.

The V and J genes are TRBV7-6 and TRBJ1-1, with D unresolved. V lost 1 base to trimming and J lost 1 base, with 7 bases between them. Germline V gives CDR1 SGHVS, CDR2 FNYEAQ. The CDR3 sequence is 14 residues long. The CDR3 DNA follows: TGTGCCAGCAGCTTAGGACGGGAGAACACTGAAGCTTTCTTT. This translates into CASSLGRENTEAFF.

In DNA form, the CDR3 reads TGCGCCAGCAGCCAATTCTGGACGGCGAGCGAAGAGCAGTACTTC. This codes for CASSQFWTASEEQYF. The rearrangement links TRBV4-1 to TRBJ2-7, with unresolved D. With 2 bases removed from V and 7 bases from J, the gap between germline ends came to 18 bases. This CDR3 has 15 residues. CDR1 is MGHRA and CDR2 is YSYEKL in the germline V gene.

The chain uses TRBV14 and TRBJ1-1; the D is unclear. CDR3 length: 15 amino acids. Germline assignment: CDR1 SGHDN and CDR2 FVKESK. Trimming left V 2 bases short and J 0 bases short, with 10 bases between. The CDR3 here is CASSQFATMNTEAFF. CDR3 coding DNA: TGTGCCAGCAGCCAATTTGCAACCATGAACACTGAAGCTTTCTTT.

The chain carries TRBV4-3 and TRBJ2-1; 14 bases fit TRBD2. V dropped 1 base and J dropped 9; count of bases not matched to a gene: 2. The CDR3 consists of 15 residues. Germline V gene lookup returns CDR1 LGHNA and CDR2 YSLEER. CDR3 sequence: CASSQGLAGGSEQFF. DNA for the CDR3: TGCGCCAGCAGCCAAGGACTAGCGGGGGGGAGTGAGCAGTTCTTC.

The chain uses TRBV14 and TRBJ2-4; TRBD1 aligns across 7 bases. J lost 0 bases, V lost 4 bases, and 3 bases had no gene match. The length of the CDR3 is 15 residues. Germline V lookup: CDR1 SGHDN, CDR2 FVKESK. The CDR3, as DNA: TGTGCCAGCAGCCGACAGGGTCTAGCCAAAAACATTCAGTACTTC. This codes for CASSRQGLAKNIQYF.

The V gene is TRBV12-3 or TRBV12-4, the J gene TRBJ1-6; 7 bases map to TRBD1. The CDR3 is 12 amino acids. After removal of 6 bases from V and 8 bases from J, the junction contained 1 base not matched to a gene. The CDR3 DNA is TGTGCCAGCAGCACAGGGGATTCACCCCTCCACTTT. Amino acids: CASSTGDSPLHF.